Listed below are T cell receptor beta chains from one sample, sequenced in a study of cytomegalovirus exposure and HLA in healthy donors. TCRdb's table, derived via immunoSEQ multiplex PCR, lists solely in-frame clones and lacks some. The data show some 200,000 clones, with 75% to 90% seen just once and around 6.3% held by the top ten. Sequenced input: PBMCs. The receptors originated from a woman aged 45-59 years in good health and CMV-seropositive. Both conserved end residues are part of each CDR3. D genes are given only for firm matches. Part of the rows lack a size; the others show once, few, many or a class for expanded clones.

D,J,V,size,DNA,CDR3
TRBD1,TRBJ1-2,TRBV30,few,TGTGCCTGGAGTGTAGGAGGGGGCGGAAGCTATGGCTACACCTTC,CAWSVGGGGSYGYTF
TRBD1,TRBJ1-2,TRBV7-6,NA,TGTGCCAGCAGCTTAGGCCCAGGGGGTGACTATGGCTACACCTTC,CASSLGPGGDYGYTF
NA,TRBJ1-1,TRBV29-1,NA,TGCAGCGTTGCGTATGCGCCCCGTACTGAAGCTTTCTTT,CSVAYAPRTEAFF
TRBD1,TRBJ1-2,TRBV9,NA,TGTGCCAGCAGCCCCCAGGGGGCAACTAACTATGGCTACACCTTC,CASSPQGATNYGYTF
TRBD1,TRBJ2-3,TRBV6-1,NA,TGTGCCACCTCTCCCGGACAGGACACAGATACGCAGTATTTT,CATSPGQDTDTQYF
NA,TRBJ1-5,TRBV2,NA,TGTGCCAGCAGTTTACATAGCAATCAGCCCCAGCATTTT,CASSLHSNQPQHF
TRBD2,TRBJ2-3,TRBV6-5,NA,TGTGCCAGCAGTTACTCGAGGCTAGCGGGGTCAGATACGCAGTATTTT,CASSYSRLAGSDTQYF
NA,TRBJ2-3,TRBV19,NA,TGTGCCAGTAGTATAGCGCAGGGCCCAGATACGCAGTATTTT,CASSIAQGPDTQYF
NA,TRBJ1-1,TRBV7-9,NA,TGTGCCAGCAGCTCGGACAGCCCAAGGACTCTGCGTCTGAACACTGAAGCTTTCTTT,CASSSDSPRTLRLNTEAFF
NA,TRBJ1-1,TRBV21-1,NA,TGTGCCAGCAGCAACTTAGACAGTTTGAACACTGAAGCTTTCTTT,CASSNLDSLNTEAFF
NA,TRBJ1-6,TRBV7-2,NA,TGTGCCAGCAGCTTAGCAACCGGGACAAATAATTCACCCCTCCACTTT,CASSLATGTNNSPLHF
NA,TRBJ1-4,TRBV28,NA,TGTGCCAGCAGTGCATACAGTGCAACTAATGAAAAACTGTTTTTT,CASSAYSATNEKLFF
NA,TRBJ2-3,TRBV18,NA,TGTGCCAGCTCACCTCTGAGAAGCACAGATACGCAGTATTTT,CASSPLRSTDTQYF
NA,TRBJ1-3,TRBV5-6,NA,TGTGCCAGCAGCTTCGGGGAGGGGCACACCATATATTTT,CASSFGEGHTIYF
NA,TRBJ2-3,TRBV7-9,NA,TGTGCCAGCAGCCCCTTCACAGATACGCAGTATTTT,CASSPFTDTQYF
NA,TRBJ1-3,TRBV30,NA,TGTGCCTGGGGGGGCGGCTCTGGAAACACCATATATTTT,CAWGGGSGNTIYF
TRBD2,TRBJ2-3,TRBV19,NA,TGTGCCAGTAGTATTAGCGGGGACACAGATACGCAGTATTTT,CASSISGDTDTQYF
NA,TRBJ2-3,TRBV5-6,NA,TGTGCCAGCAGGAGCACTAGCTCCCTCGTCGCAGATACGCAGTATTTT,CASRSTSSLVADTQYF
TRBD1,TRBJ1-3,TRBV6-5,NA,TGTGCCAGCAGACCGGGACAGGGGTATGGAAACACCATATATTTT,CASRPGQGYGNTIYF
NA,TRBJ2-7,TRBV6-5,NA,TGTGCCAGCAGTTATGGGGGAGGGGGTTACGAGCAGTACTTC,CASSYGGGGYEQYF
NA,TRBJ2-5,TRBV7-9,NA,TGTGCCAGCAGTCGCCTGGCAGGTGAGACCCAGTACTTC,CASSRLAGETQYF
TRBD2,TRBJ2-7,TRBV5-6,NA,TGTGCCAGCAGCTGGGGCGGGGGGGCTTCCTACGAGCAGTACTTC,CASSWGGGASYEQYF
NA,TRBJ2-3,TRBV5-1,NA,TGCGCCAGCAGCTCGTTAACCCCCCAACAGGGAGATACGCAGTATTTT,CASSSLTPQQGDTQYF
NA,TRBJ2-1,TRBV6-1,NA,TGTGCCAGCAGTGAAGGTCAGGCGTACAATGAGCAGTTCTTC,CASSEGQAYNEQFF
NA,TRBJ2-5,TRBV9,NA,TGTGCCAGCAGCGCCCGACTCGGGGAGACCCAGTACTTC,CASSARLGETQYF
NA,TRBJ2-7,TRBV5-1,NA,TGCGCCAGCAGCTTGGCTACAACAGGATCCGCCACTACTCGCTACGAGCAGTACTTC,CASSLATTGSATTRYEQYF
TRBD1,TRBJ2-3,TRBV5-6,NA,TGTGCCAGCAGCCGGACAGGGAGAGACACAGATACGCAGTATTTT,CASSRTGRDTDTQYF
NA,TRBJ1-2,TRBV7-2,NA,TGTGCCAGCAGCTTAGGGTTTAACGTTCTTCAGGCAGGCTACACCTTC,CASSLGFNVLQAGYTF
NA,TRBJ1-2,TRBV5-4,few,TGTGCCAGCAGCTTTACAGGGATTGGCTACACCTTC,CASSFTGIGYTF
TRBD1,TRBJ2-1,TRBV11-2,NA,TGTGCCAGCAGCACCGGACAGGGGGTTGAGCAGTTCTTC,CASSTGQGVEQFF
TRBD2,TRBJ2-1,TRBV7-3,NA,TGTGCCAGCAGCTCCGGGACTACTACCTCCAATGAGCAGTTCTTC,CASSSGTTTSNEQFF
NA,TRBJ2-1,TRBV27,NA,TGTGCCAGCAGTCTGGATGCGGGACTTTCCTACAATGAGCAGTTCTTC,CASSLDAGLSYNEQFF
TRBD1,TRBJ2-2,TRBV6-1,NA,TGTGCCAGCAGGGGACAGGGGAGCAGGGAGCTGTTTTTT,CASRGQGSRELFF
NA,TRBJ2-7,TRBV29-1,NA,TGCAGCGGGCAGGGTATTGGATACGAGCAGTACTTC,CSGQGIGYEQYF
NA,TRBJ2-5,TRBV10-3,NA,TGTGCCGCCCGGGGAAACATACAAGAGACCCAGTACTTC,CAARGNIQETQYF
TRBD1,TRBJ1-5,TRBV5-8,NA,TGTGCCAGCAGCTTGGACAGGGGCAGTAGCAATCAGCCCCAGCATTTT,CASSLDRGSSNQPQHF
NA,TRBJ1-1,TRBV5-8,NA,TGTGCCAGCAGCTTGAGTCCCCGGGACTTCGAAGCTTTCTTT,CASSLSPRDFEAFF